The present T cell receptor (beta chain) was sequenced within a study of beta chain features in type 1 diabetes. What was sequenced were expressed TCRB transcripts, since all of the isolated RNA had been reverse transcribed. Assay used: immunoSEQ multiplex PCR; TCRdb lists only in-frame clones, some missing. The table has roughly 240,000 clones, about 71% seen once. Study observations and caveats: PCR might preferentially amplify shorter templates, equally in patients and controls. HLA effects on TCRB rearrangement stayed unresolved here.

About this clone itself: What it recognizes is unknown.

A single heparinised blood sample, averaging around 120 mL, was obtained per donor. Via CD45RO/CCR7/CD25/CD127/CD95/CD27, cells of the CD4+ naive, central memory, regulatory and stem cell-like memory subsets were sorted. CDR1 is SGHTA, CDR2 FQGNSA, per germline. The V gene lost 1 base and the J gene lost 7 bases, with 11 bases spanning the gap. This CDR3 is built from 13 residues. Sequencing used naive CD4+ T cells from blood. This receptor was identified in a man aged 30 to 39 in good health. The V and J genes are TRBV7-2 and TRBJ2-7; possibly TRBD1 for D (5 bases). The CDR3 sequence is CASSLGGLSEQYF. CDR3 nucleotides: TGTGCCAGCAGCTTAGGGGGCCTAAGTGAGCAGTACTTC. Full variable domain (missing parts from reference TRBV7-2 and TRBJ2-7): GAGVSQSPSNKVTEKGKDVELRCDPISGHTALYWYRQSLGQGLEFLIYFQGNSAPDKSGLPSDRFSAERTGGSVSTLTIQRTQQEDSAVYLCASSLGGLSEQYFGPGTRLTVT.